This T cell receptor (beta chain) was obtained from a study of blood T cells in healthy people across ages. Germline values: CDR1 MNHEY, CDR2 SMNVEV (reference sequence). J gave up 0 bases and V 4 bases, and 3 bases lay outside the gene matches. The CDR3 extends over 15 amino acids. A second PCR of 7 to 11 cycles used a sample-barcoded 5' primer and a J-beta primer mix. MiXCR, applied by TCRdb to the 5' RACE reads, yields one record per CDR3 protein. In the table there are over 500,000 distinct CDR3 sequences, over 40% of which are singletons. The V call is TRBV27, the J call TRBJ2-3; TRBD2 aligns across 8 bases. The source is a woman over 75 in good health. The specimen sequenced was blood. In nucleotides, the CDR3 is TGTGCCAGCAGTTCTAGCGGGTTTAGCACAGATACGCAGTATTTT. Protein: CASSSSGFSTDTQYF.